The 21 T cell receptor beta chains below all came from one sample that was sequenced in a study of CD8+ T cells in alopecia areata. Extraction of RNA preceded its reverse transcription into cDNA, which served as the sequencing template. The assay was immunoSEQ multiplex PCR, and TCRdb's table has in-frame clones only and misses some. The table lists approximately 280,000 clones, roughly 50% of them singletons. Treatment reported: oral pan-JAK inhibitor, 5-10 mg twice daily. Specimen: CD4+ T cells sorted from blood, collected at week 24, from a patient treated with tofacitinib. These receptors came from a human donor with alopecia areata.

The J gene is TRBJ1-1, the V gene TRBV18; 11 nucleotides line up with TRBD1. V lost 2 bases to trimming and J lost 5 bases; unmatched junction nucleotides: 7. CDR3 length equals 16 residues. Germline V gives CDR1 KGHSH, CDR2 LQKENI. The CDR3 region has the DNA TGTGCCAGCTCACCAGGACAGGGGGCGCTGGGAACTGAAGCTTTCTTT. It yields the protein CASSPGQGALGTEAFF.

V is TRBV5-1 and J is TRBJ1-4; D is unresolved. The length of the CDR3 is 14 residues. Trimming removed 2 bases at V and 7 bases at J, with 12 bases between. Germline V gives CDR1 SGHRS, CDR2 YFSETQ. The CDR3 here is CASSFGEVGEKLFF. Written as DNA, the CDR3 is TGCGCCAGCAGCTTCGGGGAAGTTGGTGAAAAACTGTTTTTT.

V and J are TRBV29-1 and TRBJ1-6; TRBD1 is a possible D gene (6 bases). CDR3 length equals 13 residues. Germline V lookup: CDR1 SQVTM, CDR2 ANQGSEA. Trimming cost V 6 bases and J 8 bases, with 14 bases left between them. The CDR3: CSVAGAADSPLHF. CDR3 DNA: TGCAGCGTAGCAGGGGCCGCGGATTCACCCCTCCACTTT.

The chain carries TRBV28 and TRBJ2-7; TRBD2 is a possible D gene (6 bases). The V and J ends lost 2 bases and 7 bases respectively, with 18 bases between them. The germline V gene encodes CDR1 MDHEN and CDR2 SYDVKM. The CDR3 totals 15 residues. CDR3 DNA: TGTGCCAGCAGTTTAGGGGGACTGCTGCCTTTGGAGCAGTACTTC. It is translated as CASSLGGLLPLEQYF.

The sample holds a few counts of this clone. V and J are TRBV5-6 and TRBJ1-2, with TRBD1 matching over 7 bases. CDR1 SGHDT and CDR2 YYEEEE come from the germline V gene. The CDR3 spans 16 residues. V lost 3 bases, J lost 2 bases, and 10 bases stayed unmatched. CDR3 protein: CASSSIETGRNYGYTF. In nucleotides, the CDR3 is TGTGCCAGCAGCTCGATCGAGACAGGGCGCAACTATGGCTACACCTTC.

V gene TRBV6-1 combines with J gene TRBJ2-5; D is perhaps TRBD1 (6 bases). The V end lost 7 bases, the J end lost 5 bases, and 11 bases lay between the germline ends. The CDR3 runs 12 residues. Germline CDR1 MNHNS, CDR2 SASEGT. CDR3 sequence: CASIRGRETQYF. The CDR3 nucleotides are TGTGCCAGCATCAGGGGCCGGGAGACCCAGTACTTC.

CDR3 amino acids: CASSDTGGRAFF. As DNA, the CDR3 is TGTGCCAGCAGCGATACAGGGGGCCGGGCTTTCTTT. This chain uses TRBV7-2 with TRBJ1-1; 9 bases match TRBD1. The CDR3 runs 12 residues. Germline V gene sequence: CDR1 SGHTA, CDR2 FQGNSA. Trimming removed 5 bases from V and 11 bases from J; junction bases left unmatched: 6.

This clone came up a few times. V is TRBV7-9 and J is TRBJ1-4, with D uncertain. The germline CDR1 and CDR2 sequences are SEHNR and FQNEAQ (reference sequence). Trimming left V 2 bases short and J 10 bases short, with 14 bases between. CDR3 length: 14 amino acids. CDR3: CASSLLDRRGKLFF. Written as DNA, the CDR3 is TGTGCCAGCAGCTTACTCGACCGGCGAGGAAAACTGTTTTTT. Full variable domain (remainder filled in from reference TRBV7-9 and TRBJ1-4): DTGVSQNPRHKITKRGQNVTFRCDPISEHNRLYWYRQTLGQGPEFLTYFQNEAQLEKSRLLSDRFSAERPKGSFSTLEIQRTEQGDSAMYLCASSLLDRRGKLFFGSGTQLSVL.

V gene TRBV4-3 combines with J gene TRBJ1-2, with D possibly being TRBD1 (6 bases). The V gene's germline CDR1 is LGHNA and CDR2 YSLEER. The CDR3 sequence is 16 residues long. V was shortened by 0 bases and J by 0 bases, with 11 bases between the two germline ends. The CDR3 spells CASSQDFGGPNYGYTF. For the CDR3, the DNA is TGCGCCAGCAGCCAAGATTTCGGGGGCCCTAACTATGGCTACACCTTC.

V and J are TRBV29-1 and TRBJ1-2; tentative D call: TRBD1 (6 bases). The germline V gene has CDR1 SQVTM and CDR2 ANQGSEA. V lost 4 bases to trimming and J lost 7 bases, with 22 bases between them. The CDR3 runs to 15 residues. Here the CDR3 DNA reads TGCAGCGTTGTGACCCCTGGCAGGGGATTTAGTGGCTACACCTTC. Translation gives CSVVTPGRGFSGYTF. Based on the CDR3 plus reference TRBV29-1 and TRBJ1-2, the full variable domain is SAVISQKPSRDICQRGTSLTIQCQVDSQVTMMFWYRQQPGQSLTLIATANQGSEATYESGFVIDKFPISRPNLTFSTLTVSNMSPEDSSIYLCSVVTPGRGFSGYTFGSGTRLTVV.

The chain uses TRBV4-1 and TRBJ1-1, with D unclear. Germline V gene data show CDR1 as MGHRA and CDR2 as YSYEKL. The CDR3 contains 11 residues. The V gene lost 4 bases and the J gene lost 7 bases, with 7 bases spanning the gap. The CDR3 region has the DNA TGCGCCAGCAGCCGTCCGGGTGAAGCTTTCTTT. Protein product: CASSRPGEAFF.

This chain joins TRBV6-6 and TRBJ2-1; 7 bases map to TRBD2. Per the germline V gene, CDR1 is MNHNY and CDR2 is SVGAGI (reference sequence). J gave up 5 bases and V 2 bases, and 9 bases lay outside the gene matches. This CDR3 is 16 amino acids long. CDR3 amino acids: CASSYGTTFPNNEQFF. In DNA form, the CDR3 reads TGTGCCAGCAGTTACGGGACTACCTTTCCAAACAATGAGCAGTTCTTC.

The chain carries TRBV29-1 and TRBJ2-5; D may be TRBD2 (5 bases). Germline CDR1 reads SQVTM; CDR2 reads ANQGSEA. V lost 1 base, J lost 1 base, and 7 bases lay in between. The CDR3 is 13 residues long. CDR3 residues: CSVEGRIQETQYF. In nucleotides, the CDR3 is TGCAGCGTTGAAGGGAGGATCCAAGAGACCCAGTACTTC.

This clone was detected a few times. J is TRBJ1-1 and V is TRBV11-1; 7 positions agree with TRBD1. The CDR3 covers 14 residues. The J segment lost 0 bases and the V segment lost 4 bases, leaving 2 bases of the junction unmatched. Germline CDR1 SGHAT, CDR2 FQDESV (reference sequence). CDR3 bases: TGTGCCAGCAGCTGGGACAGAGTGAACACTGAAGCTTTCTTT. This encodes CASSWDRVNTEAFF.

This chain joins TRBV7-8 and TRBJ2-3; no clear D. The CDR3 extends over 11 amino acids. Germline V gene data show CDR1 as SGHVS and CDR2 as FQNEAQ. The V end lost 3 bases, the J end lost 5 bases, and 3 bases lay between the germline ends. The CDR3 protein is CASSLRDTQYF. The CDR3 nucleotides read TGTGCCAGCAGCTTGCGAGATACGCAGTATTTT. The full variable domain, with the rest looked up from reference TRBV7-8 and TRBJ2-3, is GAGVSQSPRYKVAKRGQDVALRCDPISGHVSLFWYQQALGQGPEFLTYFQNEAQLDKSGLPSDRFFAERPEGSVSTLKIQRTQQEDSAVYLCASSLRDTQYFGPGTRLTVL.

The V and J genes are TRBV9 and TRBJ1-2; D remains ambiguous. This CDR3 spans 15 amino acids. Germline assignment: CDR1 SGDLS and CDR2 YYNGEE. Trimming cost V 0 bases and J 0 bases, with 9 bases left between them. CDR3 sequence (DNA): TGTGCCAGCAGCGTAGCGGAATGGACTAACTATGGCTACACCTTC. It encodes CASSVAEWTNYGYTF. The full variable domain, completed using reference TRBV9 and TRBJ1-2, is DSGVTQTPKHLITATGQRVTLRCSPRSGDLSVYWYQQSLDQGLQFLIQYYNGEERAKGNILERFSAQQFPDLHSELNLSSLELGDSALYFCASSVAEWTNYGYTFGSGTRLTVV.

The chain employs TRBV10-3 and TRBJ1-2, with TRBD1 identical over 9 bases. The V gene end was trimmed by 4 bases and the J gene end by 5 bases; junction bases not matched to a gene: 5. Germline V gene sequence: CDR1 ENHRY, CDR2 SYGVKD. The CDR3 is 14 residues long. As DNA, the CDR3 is TGTGCCATCAGTGCCCGGACAGGGGAATATGGCTACACCTTC. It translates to CAISARTGEYGYTF.

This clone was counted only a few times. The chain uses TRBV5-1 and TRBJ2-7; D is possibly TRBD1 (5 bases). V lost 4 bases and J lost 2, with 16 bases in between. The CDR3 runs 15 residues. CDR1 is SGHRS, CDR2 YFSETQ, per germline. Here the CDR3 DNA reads TGCGCCAGCAGCCAGACAGTTTCCGCTCCCTACGAGCAGTACTTC. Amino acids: CASSQTVSAPYEQYF.

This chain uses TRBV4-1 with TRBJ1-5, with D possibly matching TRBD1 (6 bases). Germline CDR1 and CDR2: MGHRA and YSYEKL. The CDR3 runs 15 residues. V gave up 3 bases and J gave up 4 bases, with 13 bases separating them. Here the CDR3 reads CASSHLQGPNQPQHF. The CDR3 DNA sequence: TGCGCCAGCAGCCACCTACAGGGACCAAATCAGCCCCAGCATTTT.

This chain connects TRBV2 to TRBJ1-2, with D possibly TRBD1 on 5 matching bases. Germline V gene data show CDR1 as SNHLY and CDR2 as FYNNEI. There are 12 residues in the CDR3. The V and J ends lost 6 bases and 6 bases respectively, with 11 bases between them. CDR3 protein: CASSYRKNGYTF. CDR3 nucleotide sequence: TGTGCCAGCAGCTACAGGAAGAATGGCTACACCTTC.

The DNA for the CDR3 is TGCAGCGGGGTAGGGCGCAATCAGCCCCAGCATTTT. Translation: CSGVGRNQPQHF. The rearrangement links TRBV29-1 to TRBJ1-5; D gene unclear. CDR1 is SQVTM and CDR2 is ANQGSEA in the germline V gene. The CDR3 has 12 residues. V lost 7 bases, J lost 2 bases, and 9 bases lay in between. Variable domain in full (rest from reference TRBV29-1 and TRBJ1-5): SAVISQKPSRDICQRGTSLTIQCQVDSQVTMMFWYRQQPGQSLTLIATANQGSEATYESGFVIDKFPISRPNLTFSTLTVSNMSPEDSSIYLCSGVGRNQPQHFGDGTRLSIL.